These 11 T cell receptor beta chains were all obtained from the same sample, sequenced in a study of glioma-infiltrating T cells. Using RNA template, CDR3s of TCR alpha and beta were amplified with iRepertoire arm-PCR. MiXCR, run by TCRdb on the multiplex PCR reads, gives a single entry per CDR3 protein. The sample includes around 120,000 distinct CDR3 sequences, under 30% seen only once; the top ten take around a quarter. Material for sequencing was glioma tissue, nonneoplastic brain tissue, or PBMCs (not recorded which). The receptors shown here come from a human donor with low-grade glioma or glioblastoma, undergoing nonglioma brain surgery, or in good health (not recorded which).

This clonotype was recorded a few times. The chain joins TRBV14 to TRBJ2-3; unclear D gene. Germline CDR1 reads SGHDN; CDR2 reads FVKESK. Trimming pared 4 bases from V and 2 bases from J, leaving 13 bases between. This CDR3 spans 15 amino acids. The CDR3, as DNA: TGTGCCAGCAGCCCGCTCAGCAGGTTCACAGATACGCAGTATTTT. Protein: CASSPLSRFTDTQYF.

The CDR3 DNA reads as TGTGCCAGTAGTATCGTGGGGGCCTTGGGGAATGAGCAGTTCTTC. Its translation is CASSIVGALGNEQFF. The gene calls are TRBV19 and TRBJ2-1; weak D call: TRBD1 (6 bases). Per the germline V gene, CDR1 is LNHDA and CDR2 is SQIVND (reference sequence). The CDR3 consists of 15 residues. V lost 3 bases to trimming and J lost 7 bases, with 16 bases between them.

The gene calls are TRBV12-3 or TRBV12-4 and TRBJ2-1; 11 bases agree with TRBD2. The trim removed 5 bases at V and 10 bases at J, leaving 7 bases unmatched. The CDR3 spans 14 residues. The CDR3 is CASSILAGGPEQFF. For the CDR3, the DNA is TGTGCCAGCAGTATCTTAGCGGGGGGGCCGGAGCAGTTCTTC.

The chain joins TRBV29-1 to TRBJ2-3; D is perhaps TRBD1 or TRBD2 (5 bases each). The germline V gene has CDR1 SQVTM and CDR2 ANQGSEA. This CDR3 spans 13 amino acids. V lost 4 bases, J lost 1 base, and 9 bases lay in between. DNA of the CDR3: TGCAGCGTTGTGGGGGTGGGCACAGATACGCAGTATTTT. Translating gives CSVVGVGTDTQYF.

This clonotype appeared many times. The chain recombines TRBV15 with TRBJ1-5, with D perhaps matching TRBD1 (5 bases). The CDR3 contains 15 residues. Germline V gene sequence: CDR1 LNHNV, CDR2 YYDKDF (reference sequence). The V end was cut by 5 bases, the J end by 7 bases, with 18 bases between. CDR3 coding DNA: TGTGCCACCAGCTCCGGGCAGGGCATAGGACAGCCCCAGCATTTT. This codes for CATSSGQGIGQPQHF. Complete variable domain (other parts from reference TRBV15 and TRBJ1-5): DAMVIQNPRYQVTQFGKPVTLSCSQTLNHNVMYWYQQKSSQAPKLLFHYYDKDFNNEADTPDNFQSRRPNTSFCFLDIRSPGLGDTAMYLCATSSGQGIGQPQHFGDGTRLSIL.

The rearrangement uses TRBV7-9 and TRBJ2-1; 12 bases are a match to TRBD2. With V trimmed by 5 bases and J by 3 bases, 5 bases remained unmatched. The CDR3 runs 16 residues. Germline V lookup: CDR1 SEHNR, CDR2 FQNEAQ (reference sequence). The CDR3 DNA reads as TGTGCCAGCAGCCCGACTAGCGGGGGCCTCTACAATGAGCAGTTCTTC. This codes for CASSPTSGGLYNEQFF. Supplemented by reference TRBV7-9 and TRBJ2-1, the full variable domain reads DTGVSQNPRHKITKRGQNVTFRCDPISEHNRLYWYRQTLGQGPEFLTYFQNEAQLEKSRLLSDRFSAERPKGSFSTLEIQRTEQGDSAMYLCASSPTSGGLYNEQFFGPGTRLTVL.

This clonotype showed up just a few times. CDR3 protein: CASSLVWGGETQYF. The CDR3, as DNA: TGTGCCAGCAGCTTAGTGTGGGGAGGTGAGACCCAGTACTTC. V and J are TRBV7-2 and TRBJ2-5; D is possibly TRBD2 (6 bases). The CDR3 extends over 14 amino acids. Trimming removed 1 base from V and 5 bases from J, with 11 bases in between. The V gene's germline CDR1 is SGHTA and CDR2 FQGNSA.

This clonotype was seen a handful of times. The chain has TRBV6-1 and TRBJ2-7; D ambiguous. Germline CDR1 is MNHNS and CDR2 is SASEGT. The CDR3 is made up of 16 amino acids. Trimming took 5 bases from V and 2 from J, leaving 19 bases between them. CDR3 nucleotides: TGTGCCAGCAGTCCCAACCGACCCGGAACCCCCTACGAGCAGTACGTC. Amino acids: CASSPNRPGTPYEQYV.

This clonotype was picked up a small number of times. The V call is TRBV28, the J call TRBJ2-1; tentative D call: TRBD2 (5 bases). This CDR3 spans 12 amino acids. Per germline, CDR1 MDHEN and CDR2 SYDVKM. Trimming pared 5 bases from V and 12 bases from J, leaving 14 bases between. DNA of the CDR3: TGTGCCAGCAGTACCGCCCTCGAGGGGCAGTTCTTC. This sequence encodes CASSTALEGQFF.

The genes are TRBV7-2 and TRBJ2-5, with no clear D. This CDR3 has 14 residues. V lost 0 bases, J lost 0 bases, and 5 bases lay in between. Per germline, CDR1 SGHTA and CDR2 FQGNSA. For the CDR3, the DNA is TGTGCCAGCAGCTTAGCGCTGTACCAAGAGACCCAGTACTTC. Amino acids: CASSLALYQETQYF.

This clonotype was detected only a few times. This chain links TRBV20-1 with TRBJ2-3; possibly TRBD1 for D (6 bases). CDR1 and CDR2 from the germline V gene are DFQATT and SNEGSKA (reference sequence). The CDR3 has 14 amino acids. The germline V and J ends were trimmed by 8 bases and 2 bases, with 17 bases remaining between them. CDR3 amino acids: CSLARDTDTDTQYF. The CDR3 nucleotides are TGCAGTCTAGCTAGGGACACTGACACAGATACGCAGTATTTT.